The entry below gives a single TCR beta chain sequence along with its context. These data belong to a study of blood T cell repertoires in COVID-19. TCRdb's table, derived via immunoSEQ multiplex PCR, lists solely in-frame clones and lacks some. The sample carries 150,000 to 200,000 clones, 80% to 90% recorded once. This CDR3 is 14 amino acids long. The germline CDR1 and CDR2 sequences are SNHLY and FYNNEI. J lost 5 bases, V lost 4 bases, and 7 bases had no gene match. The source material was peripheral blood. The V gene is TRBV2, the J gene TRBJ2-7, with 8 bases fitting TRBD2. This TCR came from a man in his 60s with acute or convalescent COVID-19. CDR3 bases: TGTGCCAGCAGTGTGGCTAGCGGGTACAACGAGCAGTACTTC. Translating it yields CASSVASGYNEQYF. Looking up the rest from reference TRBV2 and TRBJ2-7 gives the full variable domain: EPEVTQTPSHQVTQMGQEVILRCVPISNHLYFYWYRQILGQKVEFLVSFYNNEISEKSEIFDDQFSVERPDGSNFTLKIRSTKLEDSAMYFCASSVASGYNEQYFGPGTRLTVT.